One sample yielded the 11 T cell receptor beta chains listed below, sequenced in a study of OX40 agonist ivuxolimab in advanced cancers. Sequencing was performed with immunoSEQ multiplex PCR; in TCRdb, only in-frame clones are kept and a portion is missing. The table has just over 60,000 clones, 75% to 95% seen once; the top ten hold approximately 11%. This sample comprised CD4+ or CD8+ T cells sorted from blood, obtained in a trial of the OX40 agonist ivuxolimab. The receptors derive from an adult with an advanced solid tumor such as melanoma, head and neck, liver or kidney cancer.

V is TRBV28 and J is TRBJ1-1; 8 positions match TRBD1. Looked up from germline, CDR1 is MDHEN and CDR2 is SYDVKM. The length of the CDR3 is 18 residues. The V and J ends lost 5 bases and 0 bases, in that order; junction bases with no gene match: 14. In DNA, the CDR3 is TGTGCCAGCAGTATCCTGGTGGACAGGGTAAACATGAACACTGAAGCTTTCTTT. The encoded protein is CASSILVDRVNMNTEAFF.

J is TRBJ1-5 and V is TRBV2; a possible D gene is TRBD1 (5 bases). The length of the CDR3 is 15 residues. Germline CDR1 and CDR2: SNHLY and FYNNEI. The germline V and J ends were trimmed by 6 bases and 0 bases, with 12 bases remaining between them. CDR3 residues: CASRGVRYSNQPQHF. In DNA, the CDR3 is TGTGCCAGCAGGGGGGTGAGATATAGCAATCAGCCCCAGCATTTT.

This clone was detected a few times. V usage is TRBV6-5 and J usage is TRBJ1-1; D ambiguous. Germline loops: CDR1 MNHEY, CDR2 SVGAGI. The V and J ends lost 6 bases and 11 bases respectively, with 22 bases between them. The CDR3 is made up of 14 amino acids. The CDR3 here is CASSHSPRIGEAFF. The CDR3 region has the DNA TGTGCCAGCAGCCACTCGCCCAGGATCGGAGAGGCTTTCTTT.

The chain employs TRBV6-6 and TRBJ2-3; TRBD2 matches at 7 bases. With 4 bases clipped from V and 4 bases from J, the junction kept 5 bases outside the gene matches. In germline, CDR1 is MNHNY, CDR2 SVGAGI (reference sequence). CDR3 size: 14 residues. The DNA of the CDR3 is TGTGCCAGCAGTTCAACTAGCGACCCAGATACGCAGTATTTT. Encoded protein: CASSSTSDPDTQYF.

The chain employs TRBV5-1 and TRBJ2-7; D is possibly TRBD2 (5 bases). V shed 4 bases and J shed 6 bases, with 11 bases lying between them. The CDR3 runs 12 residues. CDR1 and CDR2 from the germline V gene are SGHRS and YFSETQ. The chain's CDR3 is CASSGSLPEQYF. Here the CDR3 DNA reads TGCGCCAGCAGCGGGAGCCTCCCCGAGCAGTACTTC.

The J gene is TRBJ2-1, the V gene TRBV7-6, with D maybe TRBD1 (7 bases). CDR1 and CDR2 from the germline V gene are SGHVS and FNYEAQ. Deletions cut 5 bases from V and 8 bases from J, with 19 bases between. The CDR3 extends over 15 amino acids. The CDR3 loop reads CASSRTAGGGDEQFF. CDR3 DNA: TGTGCCAGCAGCCGGACGGCAGGGGGAGGCGATGAGCAGTTCTTC.

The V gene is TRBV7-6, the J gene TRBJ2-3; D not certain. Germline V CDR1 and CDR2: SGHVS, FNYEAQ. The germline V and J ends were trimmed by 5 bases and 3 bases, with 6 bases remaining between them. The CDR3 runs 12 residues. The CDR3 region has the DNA TGTGCCAGCAGCAGCCGGACAGATACGCAGTATTTT. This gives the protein CASSSRTDTQYF. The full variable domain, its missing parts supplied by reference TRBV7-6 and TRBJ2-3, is GAGVSQSPRYKVTKRGQDVALRCDPISGHVSLYWYRQALGQGPEFLTYFNYEAQQDKSGLPNDRFSAERPEGSISTLTIQRTEQRDSAMYRCASSSRTDTQYFGPGTRLTVL.

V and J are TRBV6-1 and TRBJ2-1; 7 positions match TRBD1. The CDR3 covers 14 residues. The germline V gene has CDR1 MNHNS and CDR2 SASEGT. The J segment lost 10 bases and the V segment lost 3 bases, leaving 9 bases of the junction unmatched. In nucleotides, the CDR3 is TGTGCCAGCAGTGATCGCACAGGGGTCCAGGAGCAGTTCTTC. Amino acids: CASSDRTGVQEQFF.

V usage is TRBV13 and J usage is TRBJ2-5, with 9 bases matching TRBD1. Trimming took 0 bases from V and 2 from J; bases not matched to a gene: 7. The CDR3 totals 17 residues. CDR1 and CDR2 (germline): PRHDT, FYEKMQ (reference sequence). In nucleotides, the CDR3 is TGTGCCAGCAGCTTAGGATTACAGGGGGCCTCACAAGAGACCCAGTACTTC. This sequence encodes CASSLGLQGASQETQYF.

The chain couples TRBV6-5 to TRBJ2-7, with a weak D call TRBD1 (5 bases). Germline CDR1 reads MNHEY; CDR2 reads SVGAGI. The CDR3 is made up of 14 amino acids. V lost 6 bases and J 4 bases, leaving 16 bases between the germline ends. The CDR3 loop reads CASSLSRTHYEQYF. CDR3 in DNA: TGTGCCAGCAGCCTCAGCCGGACACATTACGAGCAGTACTTC.

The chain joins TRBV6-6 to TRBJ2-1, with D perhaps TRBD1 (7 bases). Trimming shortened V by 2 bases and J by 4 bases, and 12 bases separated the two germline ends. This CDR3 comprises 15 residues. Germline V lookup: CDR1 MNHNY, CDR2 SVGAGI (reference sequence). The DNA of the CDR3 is TGTGCCAGCAGTTACGGAGGGGGCGGGTACAATGAGCAGTTCTTC. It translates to CASSYGGGGYNEQFF.